This T cell receptor beta chain derives from a study of PD-L1 blockade in urothelial cancer. As for the study in general: The researchers analyzed blood 3 weeks (second dose) and 6 weeks after treatment start.

This table comes from immunoSEQ multiplex PCR, and its TCRdb copy is limited to in-frame clones, with some not included. The sample contains around 80,000 clones, 80% to 95% of which appear only once. Whole-study results and caveats: Tumor-associated blood clones were expanded more by durable-benefit patients at 3 weeks.

Germline CDR1 and CDR2: GTSNPN and SVGIG (reference sequence). The V end lost 4 bases, the J end lost 3 bases, and 13 bases lay between the germline ends. The CDR3 spans 13 residues. As to this clone: Its antigen is as yet unknown.

The time point: peripheral blood 6 weeks after treatment start. The chain combines TRBV30 with TRBJ2-7; maybe TRBD2 (6 bases). This TCR derives from an elderly woman with urothelial cancer. Source: PBMCs, taken around atezolizumab (anti-PD-L1) treatment. CDR3 sequence reads: CAWKGTYFYEQYF. The CDR3 DNA follows: TGTGCCTGGAAGGGGACTTACTTCTACGAGCAGTACTTC.